This passage covers 27 T cell receptor beta chains from one sample sequenced in a study of control samples from healthy donors and cancer patients. TCRdb's copy holds only in-frame clones and misses some; the assay was immunoSEQ multiplex PCR. The table lists about 84,000 clones, 84% of them singletons. The sample taken for sequencing was PBMCs. These receptors all stem from a man aged 55 to 70 with head and neck cancer.

V is TRBV6-5 and J is TRBJ2-1, with a weak D call TRBD2 (5 bases). Per germline, CDR1 MNHEY and CDR2 SVGAGI. This CDR3 has 11 amino acids. The germline V and J ends were trimmed by 4 bases and 9 bases, with 7 bases remaining between them. This CDR3 is CASSLGGEQFF. CDR3 nucleotides: TGTGCCAGCAGTTTAGGAGGTGAGCAGTTCTTC.

The chain recombines TRBV5-1 with TRBJ1-2; D call uncertain. Germline V gene lookup returns CDR1 SGHRS and CDR2 YFSETQ. The CDR3 extends over 13 amino acids. Trimming removed 2 bases at V and 2 bases at J, with 7 bases between. The CDR3 nucleotides are TGCGCCAGCAGCTTACAAGAAAACTATGGCTACACCTTC. It specifies CASSLQENYGYTF.

The chain joins TRBV30 to TRBJ2-3; D gene unclear. Germline V lookup: CDR1 GTSNPN, CDR2 SVGIG (reference sequence). The CDR3 spans 13 residues. V was shortened by 5 bases and J by 2 bases, with 11 bases between the two germline ends. As DNA, the CDR3 is TGTGCCTGGGGTGGTGCCTTCACAGATACGCAGTATTTT. It yields the protein CAWGGAFTDTQYF.

The J gene is TRBJ2-1, the V gene TRBV6-5, with no clear D. V lost 8 bases, J lost 4 bases, and 9 bases lay in between. CDR1 and CDR2 from the germline V gene are MNHEY and SVGAGI. CDR3 length: 12 residues. CDR3 coding DNA: TGTGCCAGCCCTTCCGATTACAATGAGCAGTTCTTC. Translated: CASPSDYNEQFF.

The chain uses TRBV12-5 and TRBJ1-4, with 8 positions matching TRBD1. The CDR3 spans 15 residues. J was trimmed by 0 bases and V by 6 bases; bases with no gene match: 3. CDR1 and CDR2 from the germline V gene are LGHNT and FRNRAP. The CDR3 reads CASGTGVTTNEKLFF. In DNA form, the CDR3 reads TGTGCTAGTGGGACAGGGGTAACAACTAATGAAAAACTGTTTTTT.

As DNA, the CDR3 is TGCGCCAGCACCCTCCAGGGGGCATACAATGAGCAGTTCTTC. Translation gives CASTLQGAYNEQFF. The chain employs TRBV5-1 and TRBJ2-1, with 8 bases lining up with TRBD1. From germline, CDR1 is SGHRS and CDR2 YFSETQ. V was clipped by 6 bases and J by 4 bases; unmatched bases: 6. This CDR3 comprises 14 residues.

The chain links TRBV30 to TRBJ2-1; 8 nucleotides line up with TRBD2. After removal of 2 bases from V and 7 bases from J, the junction contained 4 bases not matched to a gene. The CDR3 extends over 13 amino acids. Germline lookup yields CDR1 GTSNPN and CDR2 SVGIG (reference sequence). The DNA for the CDR3 is TGTGCCTGGAGTCCGGGACTAGTGAATGAGCAGTTCTTC. This sequence encodes CAWSPGLVNEQFF.

The J gene is TRBJ2-1, the V gene TRBV14; 10 bases fit TRBD2. The CDR3 loop spans 16 amino acids. The junction had 12 bases not matched to a gene; V was cut back by 4 bases and J by 9 bases. Per germline, CDR1 SGHDN and CDR2 FVKESK. In DNA form, the CDR3 reads TGTGCCAGCAGCCCCCTGAGCGGGAGGGCCGAACGTGAGCAGTTCTTC. This codes for CASSPLSGRAEREQFF.

The chain combines TRBV21-1 with TRBJ1-2. TRBV21-1 is labeled a pseudogene. The CDR3 sequence is 15 residues long. The CDR3 protein is CASSKLGRVDYGYTF. For the CDR3, the DNA is TGTGCCAGCAGCAAATTGGGGAGGGTCGACTATGGCTACACCTTC.

This sequence joins TRBV7-2 and TRBJ1-3, with a weak D call TRBD1 (5 bases). The CDR3 loop spans 14 amino acids. V lost 5 bases, J lost 4 bases, and 12 bases lay in between. CDR1 and CDR2 from the germline V gene are SGHTA and FQGNSA. The CDR3: CASSLWGNGNTIYF. The CDR3 region has the DNA TGTGCCAGCAGCCTATGGGGGAACGGAAACACCATATATTTT.

This clone is classed as medium-sized (0.01 to 0.1%). The rearrangement joins TRBV4-2 to TRBJ1-5, with 9 positions matching TRBD1. J lost 6 bases, V lost 2 bases, and 5 bases had no gene match. The CDR3 has 15 residues. The V gene's germline CDR1 is LGHNA and CDR2 YNFKEQ. CDR3 coding DNA: TGTGCCAGCAGCCAAAATACAGGGGGCGGTCAGCCCCAGCATTTT. It yields the protein CASSQNTGGGQPQHF.

This clone was observed a few times. The V gene is TRBV19, the J gene TRBJ2-1; maybe TRBD1 (5 bases). Trimming took off 7 bases at V and 1 base at J, with 11 bases between the two ends. Per the germline V gene, CDR1 is LNHDA and CDR2 is SQIVND (reference sequence). The CDR3 runs 14 residues. DNA for the CDR3: TGTGCCAGTAAGGGGATCGGGTCCTACAATGAGCAGTTCTTC. Its translation: CASKGIGSYNEQFF.

This clone was observed a few times. The genes are TRBV13 and TRBJ1-6; TRBD1 agrees at 8 bases. With 4 bases clipped from V and 8 bases from J, the junction kept 10 bases outside the gene matches. Germline CDR1 PRHDT, CDR2 FYEKMQ (reference sequence). The CDR3 spans 16 residues. The CDR3 nucleotides are TGTGCCAGCAGCTCCCGAAAGACAGGGGCGTATTCACCCCTCCACTTT. It codes for CASSSRKTGAYSPLHF. Based on the CDR3 plus reference TRBV13 and TRBJ1-6, the full variable domain is AAGVIQSPRHLIKEKRETATLKCYPIPRHDTVYWYQQGPGQDPQFLISFYEKMQSDKGSIPDRFSAQQFSDYHSELNMSSLELGDSALYFCASSSRKTGAYSPLHFGNGTRLTVT.

The V call is TRBV3-1 (or the pseudogene TRBV3-2), the J call TRBJ2-1; 13 bases line up with TRBD2. The CDR3 loop spans 16 amino acids. V trimming: 4 bases; J trimming: 8 bases; junction bases outside the gene matches: 8. The germline gives CDR1 LGHDT, CDR2 YNNKEL (reference sequence). CDR3 bases: TGTGCCAGCAGCCCGGGGACTAGCGGGACGCACCATGAGCAGTTCTTC. It specifies CASSPGTSGTHHEQFF.

This chain links TRBV4-1 with TRBJ1-5, with D unclear. The germline V gene has CDR1 MGHRA and CDR2 YSYEKL. Trimming removed 1 base from V and 7 bases from J, with 11 bases in between. The CDR3 has 14 residues. The CDR3 region is CASSQGPLGQPQHF. The CDR3 DNA reads as TGCGCCAGCAGCCAAGGGCCGCTCGGGCAGCCCCAGCATTTT.

V gene TRBV12-3 or TRBV12-4 combines with J gene TRBJ1-1, with D unresolved. The CDR3 spans 12 residues. With 3 bases removed from V and 9 bases from J, the gap between germline ends came to 11 bases. CDR3 amino acids: CASSFLELQAFF. The DNA for the CDR3 is TGTGCCAGCAGTTTTTTAGAGCTTCAAGCTTTCTTT.

The chain uses TRBV7-2 and TRBJ2-1; D tentatively reads TRBD1 or TRBD2 (5 bases each). CDR1 SGHTA and CDR2 FQGNSA come from the germline V gene. Trimming took off 0 bases at V and 7 bases at J, with 10 bases between the two ends. This CDR3 region has 14 residues. CDR3 protein: CASSLAGVNNEQFF. CDR3 in DNA: TGTGCCAGCAGCTTAGCGGGGGTAAATAATGAGCAGTTCTTC.

The chain employs TRBV6-4 and TRBJ1-1, with 7 bases identical to TRBD1. The CDR3 totals 12 residues. Germline V lookup: CDR1 MRHNA, CDR2 SNTAGT. V was clipped by 4 bases and J by 8 bases; unmatched bases: 4. Here the CDR3 reads CASSGDSGEAFF. The CDR3 DNA sequence: TGTGCCAGCAGTGGGGACAGTGGGGAAGCTTTCTTT.

The rearrangement links TRBV24-1 to TRBJ2-1, with D hard to call. Germline assignment: CDR1 KGHDR and CDR2 SFDVKD. This CDR3 contains 11 residues. V was trimmed by 3 bases and J by 10 bases, leaving 6 bases between them. The CDR3 DNA reads TGTGCCACCAGTGATATAGGCGAGCAGTTCTTC. Amino acid sequence: CATSDIGEQFF.

This chain uses TRBV5-4 with TRBJ1-1; D is perhaps TRBD1 (5 bases). Germline CDR1 and CDR2: SGHNT and YYREEE (reference sequence). V shed 0 bases and J shed 12 bases, with 21 bases lying between them. There are 15 residues in the CDR3. The CDR3 loop is CASSLVGGSSLETFF. For the CDR3, the DNA is TGTGCCAGCAGCTTGGTTGGGGGATCCTCCCTGGAGACTTTCTTT.

The genes are TRBV4-1 and TRBJ2-1, with D tentatively TRBD2 (6 bases). The V gene lost 4 bases and the J gene lost 10 bases, with 23 bases spanning the gap. Germline V lookup: CDR1 MGHRA, CDR2 YSYEKL. CDR3 length equals 16 residues. The CDR3 DNA is TGCGCCAGCAGCCGTCTAGCGCAACTAAATGTTAAAGAGCAGTTCTTC. This sequence encodes CASSRLAQLNVKEQFF.

The chain is built from TRBV5-1 and TRBJ1-3, with D perhaps matching TRBD1 (5 bases). Looked up from germline, CDR1 is SGHRS and CDR2 is YFSETQ. V was clipped by 3 bases and J by 0 bases, with 19 bases between them. The CDR3 is 18 amino acids. CDR3 in DNA: TGCGCCAGCAGCTGGGGGGGTATCGGACGCCTCTCTGGAAACACCATATATTTT. Protein product: CASSWGGIGRLSGNTIYF.

This clone was observed a few times. The rearrangement joins TRBV5-1 to TRBJ2-3; D not certain. CDR1 SGHRS and CDR2 YFSETQ come from the germline V gene. Trimming stripped 4 bases from V and 0 bases from J, with 21 bases between. The CDR3 contains 18 residues. The CDR3 DNA sequence: TGCGCCAGCAGCAACGAGAAGCCTTTCGCTCCTAGCACAGATACGCAGTATTTT. It is translated as CASSNEKPFAPSTDTQYF.

This clone was found a few times. The rearrangement uses TRBV7-2 and TRBJ1-1, with unresolved D. Germline-derived CDR1 and CDR2 are SGHTA and FQGNSA. The CDR3 length is 15 residues. V gave up 5 bases and J gave up 3 bases, with 16 bases separating them. The CDR3 sequence: CASSPVGEVYTEAFF. The CDR3 nucleotides read TGTGCCAGCAGCCCTGTCGGGGAGGTTTACACTGAAGCTTTCTTT.

The chain links TRBV2 to TRBJ2-1; tentative D call: TRBD1 (6 bases). Between the trimmed V and J ends, which lost 5 bases and 7 bases, there was a span of 9 bases. CDR1 and CDR2 from the germline V gene are SNHLY and FYNNEI. This CDR3 region has 12 residues. Here the CDR3 reads CASSKDRNEQFF. DNA for the CDR3: TGTGCCAGCAGTAAGGACAGAAATGAGCAGTTCTTC. Looking up the rest from reference TRBV2 and TRBJ2-1 gives the full variable domain: EPEVTQTPSHQVTQMGQEVILRCVPISNHLYFYWYRQILGQKVEFLVSFYNNEISEKSEIFDDQFSVERPDGSNFTLKIRSTKLEDSAMYFCASSKDRNEQFFGPGTRLTVL.

This clone is a singleton in its sample. The chain combines TRBV11-3 with TRBJ2-7, with TRBD1 as a possible D gene (5 bases). Looked up from germline, CDR1 is SGHNT and CDR2 is YENEEA. The CDR3 runs to 13 residues. The V end lost 1 base, the J end lost 1 base, and 5 bases lay between the germline ends. CDR3 sequence: CASSLGQSYEQYF. CDR3 nucleotide sequence: TGTGCCAGCAGCTTAGGACAGTCCTACGAGCAGTACTTC. The entire variable domain, with the rest obtained from reference TRBV11-3 and TRBJ2-7, is as follows: EAGVVQSPRYKIIEKKQPVAFWCNPISGHNTLYWYLQNLGQGPELLIRYENEEAVDDSQLPKDRFSAERLKGVDSTLKIQPAELGDSAVYLCASSLGQSYEQYFGPGTRLTVT.

The gene calls are TRBV18 and TRBJ2-1; 11 positions match TRBD2. The CDR3 contains 16 residues. CDR1 KGHSH and CDR2 LQKENI come from the germline V gene. Trimming cost V 5 bases and J 6 bases; bases outside gene matches: 9. The CDR3 nucleotides are TGTGCCAGCTCAAGTTTTAGCGGGAGGGTGATCAATGAGCAGTTCTTC. It specifies CASSSFSGRVINEQFF. Full variable domain (missing parts from reference TRBV18 and TRBJ2-1): NAGVMQNPRHLVRRRGQEARLRCSPMKGHSHVYWYRQLPEEGLKFMVYLQKENIIDESGMPKERFSAEFPKEGPSILRIQQVVRGDSAAYFCASSSFSGRVINEQFFGPGTRLTVL.